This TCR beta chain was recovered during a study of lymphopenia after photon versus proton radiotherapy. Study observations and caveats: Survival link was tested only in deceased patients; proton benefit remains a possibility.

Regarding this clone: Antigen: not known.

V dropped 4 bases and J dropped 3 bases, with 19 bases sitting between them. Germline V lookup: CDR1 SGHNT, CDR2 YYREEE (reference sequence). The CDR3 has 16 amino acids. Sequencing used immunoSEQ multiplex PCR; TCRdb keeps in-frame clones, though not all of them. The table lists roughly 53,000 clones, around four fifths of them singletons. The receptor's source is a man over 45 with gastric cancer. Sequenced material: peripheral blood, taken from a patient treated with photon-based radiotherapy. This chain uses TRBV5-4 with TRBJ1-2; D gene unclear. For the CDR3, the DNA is TGTGCCAGCAGCGCAACTCCTCCTCTCGGTGACTATGGCTACACCTTC. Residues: CASSATPPLGDYGYTF.